The rows below give T cell receptor beta chains drawn from one sample of a study of blood T cell repertoires in COVID-19. Assay: immunoSEQ multiplex PCR; the TCRdb copy retains only in-frame clones and omits some. The sample yields more than 250,000 clones, about 91% seen once. Material: PBMCs or T cells enriched from blood (not recorded which). The receptor source for this set is a woman aged 40 to 55 with acute COVID-19. The conserved cysteine and the conserved F or W are not part of the CDR3 here. D genes are given only for firm matches. Only some rows state a clone size, as once, few, many or a class for expanded clones.

V	length	D	size	J	CDR3
TRBV15	13	.	.	TRBJ1-1	ATSRDLGGGAEAF
TRBV7-9	15	TRBD1	.	TRBJ2-1	ASSLVGQGASYNEQF
TRBV4-1	13	.	few	TRBJ1-2	ASSQEPGPNYGYT
TRBV2	8	.	.	TRBJ2-7	ASSDGKQY
TRBV6-5	13	.	.	TRBJ2-7	ASSWFSGTAYEQY
TRBV7-9	11	.	.	TRBJ2-3	ASSQLGGHTQY
TRBV9	11	.	.	TRBJ2-2	ASSGSQTGELF
TRBV11-3	12	.	.	TRBJ1-2	ASSLRGGNYGYT
TRBV9	11	.	.	TRBJ2-5	ASSVQGSETQY
TRBV19	18	TRBD1	.	TRBJ1-6	ASSIIMGQVPSSYNSPLH
TRBV7-8	14	TRBD2	.	TRBJ2-5	ASSLVGLAGGETQY
TRBV5-6	13	.	.	TRBJ2-1	ASILYAGFEDEQF
TRBV15	12	.	.	TRBJ1-4	ATSHSQDNEKLF
TRBV7-6	14	TRBD2	.	TRBJ2-5	ASSLNLAAKVETQY
TRBV7-9	14	.	.	TRBJ2-7	ASLALADSNPYEQY
TRBV9	15	TRBD1	.	TRBJ1-5	ASSPSGGQGGNQPQH
TRBV11-2	13	TRBD2	.	TRBJ2-1	ASTGRGSSYNEQF
TRBV12-3/TRBV12-4	11	TRBD1	.	TRBJ1-1	ASTGTVNTEAF
TRBV2	11	TRBD2	.	TRBJ2-7	ASTKRESDEQY
TRBV20-1	13	.	.	TRBJ2-3	SASVILGGDQAQY
TRBV10-3	17	TRBD2	.	TRBJ2-1	ATQTRAPRLAESYNEQF
TRBV3-1/TRBV3-2	12	.	.	TRBJ2-2	ASSQGLDAGELF
TRBV15	14	TRBD2	once	TRBJ2-5	ATSRAYSGKQETQY
TRBV4-1	10	.	.	TRBJ1-2	ASSHGSDGYT
TRBV7-9	13	.	.	TRBJ2-1	ASSVGAGDGDEQF
TRBV7-9	11	.	few	TRBJ1-1	ASSLWVQGEAF
TRBV7-2	12	.	.	TRBJ1-5	ASSWTDSNQPQH